The 11 T cell receptor beta chains reported below all come from one sample, sequenced in a study of blood T cell repertoires in COVID-19. TCRdb's table, derived via immunoSEQ multiplex PCR, lists solely in-frame clones and lacks some. Of 210,000 or so clones in the sample, 84% were seen once. The sample consisted of peripheral blood. The receptor set was obtained from a human donor in a cohort sampled during active COVID-19.

The chain couples TRBV6-5 to TRBJ2-5; tentative D call: TRBD2 (6 bases). CDR1 and CDR2 (germline): MNHEY, SVGAGI. The CDR3 is 13 amino acids. Trimming shortened V by 8 bases and J by 4 bases, and 14 bases separated the two germline ends. This CDR3 is CASGTGGRETQYF. The CDR3 nucleotides read TGTGCCAGCGGGACTGGGGGGAGAGAGACCCAGTACTTC.

J is TRBJ1-4 and V is TRBV9, with D uncertain. V was clipped by 0 bases and J by 4 bases, with 22 bases between them. This CDR3 comprises 19 residues. CDR1 and CDR2 from the germline V gene are SGDLS and YYNGEE. The CDR3 here is CASSVAIPSGLGSNEKLFF. CDR3 DNA sequence: TGTGCCAGCAGCGTAGCCATCCCATCAGGCCTGGGGAGTAATGAAAAACTGTTTTTT. Full variable domain (missing parts from reference TRBV9 and TRBJ1-4): DSGVTQTPKHLITATGQRVTLRCSPRSGDLSVYWYQQSLDQGLQFLIQYYNGEERAKGNILERFSAQQFPDLHSELNLSSLELGDSALYFCASSVAIPSGLGSNEKLFFGSGTQLSVL.

V and J are TRBV27 and TRBJ2-7; 7 bases are a match to TRBD1. J lost 5 bases, V lost 5 bases, and 9 bases had no gene match. CDR3 size: 14 residues. CDR1 MNHEY and CDR2 SMNVEV come from the germline V gene (reference sequence). CDR3 sequence reads: CASSLRQGRNEQYF. In nucleotides, the CDR3 is TGTGCCAGCAGTCTAAGACAGGGAAGGAACGAGCAGTACTTC.

V gene TRBV4-1 combines with J gene TRBJ2-5; 8 bases are shared with TRBD2. V was clipped by 0 bases and J by 5 bases; unmatched bases: 11. Germline V gene data show CDR1 as MGHRA and CDR2 as YSYEKL. The CDR3 is 17 residues long. CDR3 amino acids: CASSQDRGGAGLETQYF. CDR3 in DNA: TGCGCCAGCAGCCAAGATCGGGGGGGCGCAGGTTTGGAGACCCAGTACTTC.

The V gene is TRBV18, the J gene TRBJ1-1, with a weak D call TRBD1 (5 bases). Germline CDR1 KGHSH, CDR2 LQKENI. V dropped 2 bases and J dropped 4 bases, with 23 bases sitting between them. CDR3 size: 18 residues. The CDR3 nucleotides are TGTGCCAGCTCACCAGACGGACGAGTCGGTAGGGGTTCCACTGAAGCTTTCTTT. This sequence encodes CASSPDGRVGRGSTEAFF.

This clone was observed a single time. The J gene is TRBJ2-7, the V gene TRBV24-1, with D perhaps TRBD2 (5 bases). Germline CDR1 reads KGHDR; CDR2 reads SFDVKD. The CDR3 is made up of 12 amino acids. This chain's CDR3 is CATSDPPRGFQV. Here the CDR3 DNA reads TGTGCCACCAGTGATCCTCCTCGGGGATTTCAGGTC.

This chain connects TRBV24-1 to TRBJ2-2; a weak D match, TRBD1 (5 bases). The CDR3 loop spans 15 amino acids. Trimming took off 7 bases at V and 2 bases at J, with 13 bases between the two ends. Germline CDR1 is KGHDR and CDR2 is SFDVKD. The CDR3 sequence is CATSLTEPNTGELFF. The CDR3 nucleotides read TGTGCCACCAGCCTGACAGAGCCTAACACCGGGGAGCTGTTTTTT.

V is TRBV7-9 and J is TRBJ2-7; D may be TRBD2 (6 bases). There are 14 residues in the CDR3. Germline assignment: CDR1 SEHNR and CDR2 FQNEAQ (reference sequence). Deletions cut 5 bases from V and 0 bases from J, with 11 bases between. The CDR3 DNA reads as TGTGCCAGCAGCCTAACGGGGGTCTCCTACGAGCAGTACGTC. This encodes CASSLTGVSYEQYV.

V is TRBV28 and J is TRBJ2-7; D is unclear. The CDR3 length is 14 residues. Trimming took off 1 base at V and 7 bases at J, with 14 bases between the two ends. CDR1 is MDHEN and CDR2 is SYDVKM in the germline V gene. The CDR3, as DNA: TGTGCCAGCAGTTTATATCCTATATCTTGGGAGCAGTACTTC. This gives the protein CASSLYPISWEQYF.

This chain joins TRBV28 and TRBJ2-3, with 9 bases aligning to TRBD2. V lost 6 bases to trimming and J lost 4 bases; unmatched junction nucleotides: 8. The CDR3 extends over 15 amino acids. The germline gives CDR1 MDHEN, CDR2 SYDVKM. The CDR3 here is CASRPPSGTPDTQYF. The CDR3 bases are TGTGCCAGCAGGCCCCCTAGCGGGACCCCAGATACGCAGTATTTT.

The chain uses TRBV19 and TRBJ1-5; no reliable D call. CDR1 is LNHDA, CDR2 SQIVND, per germline (reference sequence). Between the trimmed V and J ends, which lost 6 bases and 4 bases, there was a span of 7 bases. The CDR3 sequence is 12 residues long. The CDR3 loop reads CASSPANQPQHF. The CDR3 nucleotides are TGTGCCAGTAGCCCAGCGAATCAGCCCCAGCATTTT.